The 30 T cell receptor beta chains given below trace back to one sample, sequenced in a study of blood T cell repertoires in COVID-19. Method: immunoSEQ multiplex PCR; TCRdb's copy keeps in-frame clones and lacks some. Among 40,000 to 60,000 clones, around 84% were seen once, and the ten largest hold less than 4.5%. Sequenced input: peripheral blood. All receptors derive from a man between 45 and 60 years old with active COVID-19.

The J gene is TRBJ1-2, the V gene TRBV3-1 (or the pseudogene TRBV3-2); 7 nucleotides line up with TRBD1. Germline CDR1 and CDR2: LGHDT and YNNKEL (reference sequence). With V trimmed by 2 bases and J by 7 bases, 16 bases remained unmatched. The CDR3 runs 17 residues. CDR3 protein: CASSQTLRRGQGGGYTF. CDR3 sequence (DNA): TGTGCCAGCAGCCAAACACTCAGAAGGGGGCAAGGGGGTGGCTACACCTTC.

The table lists this clone with a count of one. The J gene is TRBJ2-7, the V gene TRBV6-5; the match to TRBD1 covers 11 bases. CDR3 length: 13 amino acids. CDR1 MNHEY and CDR2 SVGAGI come from the germline V gene. Germline trimming cut 6 bases from V and 3 bases from J; bases unmatched to any gene: 1. CDR3 residues: CASRGQGDYEQYF. The CDR3 DNA follows: TGTGCCAGCAGGGGACAGGGGGACTACGAGCAGTACTTC.

The genes are TRBV28 and TRBJ1-4; D remains ambiguous. Trimming shortened V by 5 bases and J by 7 bases, and 20 bases separated the two germline ends. Germline CDR1 reads MDHEN; CDR2 reads SYDVKM. This CDR3 region has 16 residues. CDR3 sequence (DNA): TGTGCCAGCAGTCCATCCTCTGGCTGGGCACTTGAAAAACTGTTTTTT. It translates to CASSPSSGWALEKLFF.

This clone was recorded a few times. V is TRBV4-3 and J is TRBJ2-2, with D uncertain. Looked up from germline, CDR1 is LGHNA and CDR2 is YSLEER. The CDR3 is 15 residues long. V dropped 1 base and J dropped 2 bases, with 8 bases sitting between them. Here the CDR3 reads CASSQGIANTGELFF. The CDR3, as DNA: TGCGCCAGCAGCCAAGGGATAGCAAACACCGGGGAGCTGTTTTTT.

CDR3 amino acids: CASSSQGEMSYGYTF. CDR3 nucleotide sequence: TGTGCCAGCAGCTCCCAGGGTGAAATGAGCTATGGCTACACCTTC. The chain joins TRBV5-5 to TRBJ1-2; tentatively, D is TRBD1 (5 bases). CDR3 length: 15 amino acids. Germline values: CDR1 SGHKS, CDR2 YYEKEE (reference sequence). Trimming shortened V by 3 bases and J by 4 bases, and 16 bases separated the two germline ends.

The J gene is TRBJ1-1, the V gene TRBV11-1; D uncertain. Trimming removed 2 bases from V and 2 bases from J, with 9 bases in between. The germline gives CDR1 SGHAT, CDR2 FQDESV (reference sequence). CDR3 length: 14 residues. The chain's CDR3 is CASSLMGSNTEAFF. CDR3 DNA sequence: TGTGCCAGCAGCTTAATGGGGAGCAACACTGAAGCTTTCTTT.

This chain joins TRBV9 and TRBJ1-1; D gene unclear. The V end lost 4 bases, the J end lost 8 bases, and 15 bases lay between the germline ends. Per the germline V gene, CDR1 is SGDLS and CDR2 is YYNGEE. This CDR3 contains 13 residues. The CDR3, as DNA: TGTGCCAGCAGCCCATGGCGGTCAGCCGAAGCTTTCTTT. Translating it yields CASSPWRSAEAFF.

The chain has TRBV7-2 and TRBJ2-3; 8 positions agree with TRBD2. The CDR3 length is 18 residues. CDR1 is SGHTA, CDR2 FQGNSA, per germline. After removal of 5 bases from V and 5 bases from J, the junction contained 18 bases not matched to a gene. The CDR3 nucleotides are TGTGCCAGCAGCAGACTAAGCGGGGGCGCACGGGGGAGAGATACGCAGTATTTT. It yields the protein CASSRLSGGARGRDTQYF.

The chain combines TRBV18 with TRBJ2-5, with D unresolved. Germline assignment: CDR1 KGHSH and CDR2 LQKENI. The CDR3 length is 14 residues. V dropped 4 bases and J dropped 1 base, with 10 bases sitting between them. The CDR3 bases are TGTGCCAGCTCACGAACAACCGTCCAAGAGACCCAGTACTTC. Protein sequence: CASSRTTVQETQYF.

The chain is built from TRBV19 and TRBJ2-7; D gene unclear. V was shortened by 5 bases and J by 5 bases, with 7 bases between the two germline ends. The germline V gene has CDR1 LNHDA and CDR2 SQIVND (reference sequence). CDR3 length: 11 residues. The CDR3 loop is CASSRANEQYF. The CDR3 DNA sequence: TGTGCCAGTAGTCGAGCTAACGAGCAGTACTTC.

This sequence joins TRBV27 and TRBJ2-7, with a weak D call TRBD2 (5 bases). This CDR3 spans 14 amino acids. CDR1 MNHEY and CDR2 SMNVEV come from the germline V gene (reference sequence). V lost 6 bases to trimming and J lost 1 base, with 13 bases between them. The CDR3 DNA sequence: TGTGCCAGCAGGTCCTCAACTAGGTCCTACGAGCAGTACTTC. It encodes CASRSSTRSYEQYF.

V gene TRBV6-5 combines with J gene TRBJ2-1; 7 nucleotides match TRBD1. The CDR3 extends over 14 amino acids. V shed 2 bases, J shed 2 bases, and the junction held 0 bases outside the gene matches. Germline-derived CDR1 and CDR2 are MNHEY and SVGAGI. CDR3 nucleotide sequence: TGTGCCAGCAGTTACGGGACAGCCTACAATGAGCAGTTCTTC. It is translated as CASSYGTAYNEQFF.

This chain uses TRBV6-5 with TRBJ1-4; D unresolved. Trimming cost V 5 bases and J 3 bases, with 13 bases left between them. The CDR3 sequence is 15 residues long. Germline V lookup: CDR1 MNHEY, CDR2 SVGAGI. CDR3 bases: TGTGCCAGCAGTAGCGGGTCGGCGGCTAATGAAAAACTGTTTTTT. Amino acids: CASSSGSAANEKLFF.

This rearrangement joins TRBV27 to TRBJ1-5; 7 nucleotides line up with TRBD1. CDR1 and CDR2 (germline): MNHEY, SMNVEV (reference sequence). Trimming cost V 2 bases and J 6 bases; bases outside gene matches: 7. CDR3 length: 15 residues. Here the CDR3 DNA reads TGTGCCAGCAGTTTAGGGACAGAGGCGAGTCAGCCCCAGCATTTT. Translating gives CASSLGTEASQPQHF.

V usage is TRBV15 and J usage is TRBJ2-5, with 9 bases fitting TRBD2. Germline loops: CDR1 LNHNV, CDR2 YYDKDF (reference sequence). J lost 0 bases, V lost 0 bases, and 11 bases had no gene match. The CDR3 runs 19 residues. The CDR3 here is CATSRDRVAGVGYQETQYF. CDR3 DNA sequence: TGTGCCACCAGCAGAGATCGGGTAGCGGGGGTTGGGTACCAAGAGACCCAGTACTTC. The full variable domain, rest sourced from reference TRBV15 and TRBJ2-5, is DAMVIQNPRYQVTQFGKPVTLSCSQTLNHNVMYWYQQKSSQAPKLLFHYYDKDFNNEADTPDNFQSRRPNTSFCFLDIRSPGLGDTAMYLCATSRDRVAGVGYQETQYFGPGTRLLVL.

The rearrangement joins TRBV5-1 to TRBJ2-5; a weak D match, TRBD2 (5 bases). CDR1 and CDR2 (germline): SGHRS, YFSETQ. Trimming stripped 4 bases from V and 5 bases from J, with 12 bases between. The CDR3 is 13 residues long. CDR3 in DNA: TGCGCCAGCAGCCGTACTAGGGTGGAGACCCAGTACTTC. Encoded protein: CASSRTRVETQYF.

The chain recombines TRBV28 with TRBJ2-2; D perhaps matches TRBD2 (5 bases). Germline V gene data show CDR1 as MDHEN and CDR2 as SYDVKM. V was trimmed by 6 bases and J by 2 bases, leaving 7 bases between them. This CDR3 region has 13 residues. The CDR3 is CASSGVNTGELFF. The DNA of the CDR3 is TGTGCCAGCAGCGGGGTCAACACCGGGGAGCTGTTTTTT.

The chain carries TRBV4-1 and TRBJ1-4; D is perhaps TRBD1 (5 bases). Germline lookup yields CDR1 MGHRA and CDR2 YSYEKL. The CDR3 is made up of 15 amino acids. V lost 5 bases and J 4 bases, leaving 14 bases between the germline ends. CDR3 DNA sequence: TGCGCCAGCAGCAGTAAGACAGCATATAATGAAAAACTGTTTTTT. This translates into CASSSKTAYNEKLFF.

The chain employs TRBV27 and TRBJ1-1, with 8 bases aligning to TRBD1. Unmatched junction bases numbered 4, after V lost 7 bases and J lost 0 bases. From germline, CDR1 is MNHEY and CDR2 SMNVEV (reference sequence). The CDR3 runs to 14 residues. CDR3 loop: CASNRQGLNTEAFF. CDR3 sequence (DNA): TGTGCCAGCAACCGACAGGGGTTGAACACTGAAGCTTTCTTT.

This chain connects TRBV2 to TRBJ1-2, with D possibly being TRBD1 (5 bases). Germline-derived CDR1 and CDR2 are SNHLY and FYNNEI. This CDR3 has 13 residues. The germline V and J ends were trimmed by 4 bases and 3 bases, with 9 bases remaining between them. The CDR3 sequence: CASSAGRDYGYTF. Written as DNA, the CDR3 is TGTGCCAGCAGTGCGGGCAGGGACTATGGCTACACCTTC.

The chain has TRBV28 and TRBJ1-1; D perhaps matches TRBD1 (6 bases). The CDR3 runs 14 residues. Germline lookup yields CDR1 MDHEN and CDR2 SYDVKM. V was pared by 6 bases and J by 0 bases, with 11 bases between. The CDR3 sequence is CASSPAGVNTEAFF. The CDR3 bases are TGTGCCAGCAGCCCCGCAGGGGTGAACACTGAAGCTTTCTTT.

The chain combines TRBV5-1 with TRBJ2-2; possibly TRBD1 for D (5 bases). The CDR3 runs to 14 residues. With 4 bases removed from V and 6 bases from J, the gap between germline ends came to 13 bases. The germline gives CDR1 SGHRS, CDR2 YFSETQ. This CDR3 reads CASSQKQVSGELFF. The DNA for the CDR3 is TGCGCCAGCAGCCAAAAACAGGTTTCCGGGGAGCTGTTTTTT. The full variable domain, rest sourced from reference TRBV5-1 and TRBJ2-2, is KAGVTQTPRYLIKTRGQQVTLSCSPISGHRSVSWYQQTPGQGLQFLFEYFSETQRNKGNFPGRFSGRQFSNSRSEMNVSTLELGDSALYLCASSQKQVSGELFFGEGSRLTVL.

The chain carries TRBV4-1 and TRBJ1-1; 8 bases fit TRBD1. Germline values: CDR1 MGHRA, CDR2 YSYEKL. This CDR3 is 13 amino acids long. The V and J ends lost 6 bases and 0 bases, in that order; junction bases with no gene match: 0. This chain's CDR3 is CASRTGVNTEAFF. The CDR3 DNA follows: TGCGCCAGCAGGACAGGGGTGAACACTGAAGCTTTCTTT.

This chain links TRBV9 with TRBJ2-7, with D perhaps matching TRBD1 (7 bases). Trimming pared 0 bases from V and 3 bases from J, leaving 16 bases between. The length of the CDR3 is 16 residues. CDR1 and CDR2 (germline): SGDLS, YYNGEE. Written as DNA, the CDR3 is TGTGCCAGCAGCGTAGATGCGGGACAGATCCTCTACGAGCAGTACTTC. Translating gives CASSVDAGQILYEQYF.

This clone was counted only a few times. V usage is TRBV6-4 and J usage is TRBJ2-2, with a weak D call TRBD2 (5 bases). Germline CDR1 is MRHNA and CDR2 is SNTAGT. Trimming took 2 bases from V and 2 from J, leaving 9 bases between them. The CDR3 covers 15 residues. The CDR3 protein is CASSDETTNTGELFF. The CDR3 DNA reads TGTGCCAGCAGTGACGAGACTACTAACACCGGGGAGCTGTTTTTT.

The chain links TRBV28 to TRBJ1-2; no firm D call. The germline CDR1 and CDR2 sequences are MDHEN and SYDVKM. The V gene lost 7 bases and the J gene lost 4 bases, with 13 bases spanning the gap. CDR3 length equals 13 residues. Here the CDR3 DNA reads TGTGCCAGCACCCATCCCGGGAGCTATGGCTACACCTTC. This encodes CASTHPGSYGYTF.

This clone has a handful of counts. This rearrangement joins TRBV5-1 to TRBJ1-6, with D perhaps TRBD1 (6 bases). This CDR3 has 13 amino acids. V lost 2 bases, J lost 8 bases, and 8 bases lay in between. Germline-derived CDR1 and CDR2 are SGHRS and YFSETQ. The CDR3 coding sequence is TGCGCCAGCAGCTTAGGGGGTCATTCACCCCTCCACTTT. Protein: CASSLGGHSPLHF.

The rearrangement uses TRBV12-5 and TRBJ2-7, with a weak D call TRBD2 (6 bases). Germline CDR1 and CDR2: LGHNT and FRNRAP. Trimming removed 0 bases from V and 0 bases from J, with 15 bases in between. The CDR3 is made up of 17 amino acids. CDR3 sequence: CASGLVLLATSSYEQYF. The CDR3 nucleotides are TGTGCTAGTGGTTTGGTACTCCTAGCGACGAGCTCCTACGAGCAGTACTTC. The whole variable domain, remainder taken from reference TRBV12-5 and TRBJ2-7, is DARVTQTPRHKVTEMGQEVTMRCQPILGHNTVFWYRQTMMQGLELLAYFRNRAPLDDSGMPKDRFSAEMPDATLATLKIQPSEPRDSAVYFCASGLVLLATSSYEQYFGPGTRLTVT.

V usage is TRBV7-2 and J usage is TRBJ2-2, with D possibly being TRBD2 (6 bases). Trimming took off 0 bases at V and 10 bases at J, with 9 bases between the two ends. CDR1 is SGHTA, CDR2 FQGNSA, per germline. This CDR3 comprises 13 residues. The CDR3 region is CASSLAGGPELFF. CDR3 DNA sequence: TGTGCCAGCAGCTTAGCGGGGGGACCGGAGCTGTTTTTT.

Here the CDR3 reads CASSLVSGGPDTQYF. Written as DNA, the CDR3 is TGTGCCAGCAGCTTGGTCTCGGGGGGGCCAGATACGCAGTATTTT. The rearrangement joins TRBV5-6 to TRBJ2-3; the match to TRBD2 covers 8 bases. Germline values: CDR1 SGHDT, CDR2 YYEEEE. CDR3 length: 15 amino acids. Germline trimming cut 0 bases from V and 4 bases from J; bases unmatched to any gene: 4.